This T cell receptor beta chain was retrieved from a study of blood T cells in healthy people across ages (dated by TCRdb to the mid-2010s). The study in broad terms: Template switching captured roughly one uniquely barcoded TCR beta cDNA molecule per two T cells in model experiments. The study analyzed two additional independent replicas of 1 million unique cDNA reads from the same blood draw for two donors, one aged 18 to 30 and one aged 80 or older. To avoid experimental bias, donors of different ages were distributed randomly across sequencing lanes. The donors were divided into four age groups: young (average around 16 years), middle-aged (approximately 39), aged (roughly 66) and long-lived (more than 75). Using deep sequencing normalized with unique cDNA molecular identifiers, the study measured how TCR beta repertoire diversity changes with age. General findings and caveats noted by the study authors: Because the CMV infection status of the donors was unknown, age-related changes in expanded clonotypes may potentially have been confounded. Bulk unsorted PBMC profiling prevented conclusive comparison of naive and antigen-experienced compartments. There was a strong correlation between observed TCR beta diversity and the percentage of naive T cells measured by flow cytometry. Total diversity estimates from one million sequenced T cells were considered lower bounds and underestimates. Compared with the aged group, the long-lived group had more naive CD4+ T cells, fewer expanded clones and increased TCR diversity, a pattern suggesting age selection. Observed TCR beta diversity per million T cells fell roughly linearly with age, and a significant reduction was already apparent by age about 36.

The library was produced with 5' RACE. The data were produced on an Illumina HiSeq 2500. A second about 6 to 11 cycle PCR used a sample-barcoded 5' primer and a J-beta primer mix. Each TCR beta cDNA molecule received a unique molecular identifier from a template-switch 5' adaptor carrying 12 random nucleotides. Each sample yielded at least 3 million CDR3-containing paired-end reads. The Mint cDNA synthesis kit, primed by a TRBC-specific oligonucleotide, was used to synthesize first-strand cDNA from all RNA. Following uracil-DNA glycosylase treatment, a first 18-cycle PCR with universal primers M1SS and BC2_uni_R was performed on all cDNA. The study's own analysis went as follows. For normalization, 1 million high-quality reads were randomly selected from each sample, with every read carrying a distinct molecular identifier. Reads sharing molecular identifiers were discarded rather than binned into consensus sequences. MiTCR, run with a Q25 quality threshold and the strictest error-elimination algorithm, handled CDR3 identification, clonotype clustering and error correction. A nonparametric unseen species model using Euler transformation provided a lower-bound estimate of total TCR beta diversity. The public reads were run again by TCRdb, first through fastp at Q25 and then through MiXCR, and only productive beta chains were kept. Entries are consolidated by CDR3 protein sequence, retaining the most common genes and DNA. It is TCRdb's table, rather than the study itself, that gives the V and J calls and clone size. Present in this sample are roughly 650,000 distinct CDR3 sequences, 32% of which were seen just once. Clones ranked in the top ten supply 15% of the sample.

About this clonotype itself: Its antigen is unknown. Per-base quality was not reported, and no clone a single base away is much larger than it.

V ends up 1 base short and J 0 bases short, with an unmatched junction base count of 7. Via the germline V gene, CDR1 is SQVTM and CDR2 ANQGSEA. The CDR3 numbers 17 residues from cysteine through phenylalanine. The CDR3 DNA has 51 bases and is translated from base 1. The roughly 38 donors, aged roughly 6 to 95 years, were systemically healthy Caucasian individuals from Russia. Approximately 10 milliliters of peripheral blood were collected from each donor into EDTA-treated Vacutainer tubes. Ficoll-Paque density-gradient centrifugation was used to isolate PBMCs, with at least 6 million per sample. Trizol reagent was used to extract total RNA from PBMCs, with at least 6 micrograms per sample. For every donor, an aliquot of PBMCs went through flow cytometry to measure the percentages of naive CD45RAhigh/CD27high T cells.

The sequence joins TRBV29-1 to TRBJ2-1, and TRBD2 aligns with 9 junction nucleotides. Sample: blood. This TCR came from a woman aged 80 or older in good health. Donor details come from another sample of the same person, matched by shared clones. The bases read TGCAGCGTTGAAGGAGGACTAGCGCGTAGCTCCTACAATGAGCAGTTCTTC. This sequence encodes CSVEGGLARSSYNEQFF.